This T cell receptor beta chain emerged from a study of molecular identifiers for immune sequencing clone quantification. Study-level background: Replicate experiments took RNA from roughly 20,000 or 100,000 naive CD8 cells, divided it five ways and sequenced four. Broader study findings: Clonotypes surpassing 20 RNA copies contained over 99% of effector molecules, versus under 1% in naive cells.

The CDR3 runs to 15 residues. V dropped 6 bases and J dropped 10; count of bases not matched to a gene: 16. Per the germline V gene, CDR1 is MNHNY and CDR2 is SVGAGI (reference sequence). Each library that profiled naive CD8 cells came from 20,000 to 1,000,000 sorted cells with 10%, 30% or 50% RNA. In regard to this clonotype: Its matching antigen is unknown. Possible read error: a much larger clone is one base away. No conserved phenylalanine or tryptophan ends this CDR3, so it is likely a read error.

Libraries of bulk TCR were made by previously described methods (with listed TCR primers). One entry per CDR3 protein results from TCRdb running MiXCR on the PCR reads. Counted here are roughly 24,000 distinct CDR3 sequences, 17% occurring once; the ten biggest clones make up about 0.99%. The chain employs TRBV6-6 and TRBJ1-1; 8 nucleotides match TRBD1. This sequence originates from a human donor in good health. Some libraries in this study had Jurkat cell RNA spiked in. Sequenced material: naive CD8+ T cells from blood, with Jurkat cell RNA spiked in. This sample's subset: FACS-sorted CD8+CD4-CCR7+CD45RA+ naive T cells. The CDR3 loop is CASRTWTGRVVVAFS. Written as DNA, the CDR3 is TGTGCCAGCAGGACTTGGACAGGGCGGGTCGTAGTAGCTTTCTCT.